The TCR beta chain described here comes from a study of vaccination effects on CD4 cells after COVID-19. To note about this clone: Its antigen remains unidentified.

The study's findings and limits: Late post-vaccination, clones induced by infection and those induced by vaccine underwent marked clonal contraction.

Libraries were prepared by immunoSEQ multiplex PCR; TCRdb keeps only in-frame clonotypes and omits some of them. The sample carries tens of thousands of clones, 65% to 85% recorded once. Sequencing was preceded by expansion of antigen-specific CD4+ T cells with viral peptide pools in the ViraFEST assay. Upon completion of more than eight days in culture, CD4+ T cells were isolated. Nucleocapsid antibodies stayed negative before and after vaccination, showing no earlier SARS-CoV-2 infection. At days 3 and 7, half of the medium was exchanged for IL-2 medium. The CDR3 is 13 amino acids. Germline CDR1 ENHRY, CDR2 SYGVKD. V was trimmed by 4 bases and J by 5 bases, leaving 9 bases between them.

The TCR sequence derives from a human donor who received a COVID-19 vaccine. The input for sequencing was CD4+ T cells from PBMCs cultured with HCoV-OC43 spike peptides, taken before COVID-19 vaccination. The subset was: HCoV-OC43 spike overlapping peptide pool stimulation. J is TRBJ1-5 and V is TRBV10-3; possible D gene TRBD1, 5 bases. The CDR3 coding sequence is TGTGCCATCAGTGCTGACAGCTATCAGCCCCAGCATTTT. It specifies CAISADSYQPQHF.